This T cell receptor beta chain was recovered during a study of blood T cells in healthy people across ages (dated by TCRdb to between 2015 and 2017). Regarding the research as a whole: In model experiments, template switching captured about one uniquely barcoded TCR beta cDNA molecule for every two T cells. The study measured age-related changes in TCR beta repertoire diversity using deep sequencing normalized with unique cDNA molecular identifiers. Four age groups were formed from the donors: young (average approximately 15 years), middle-aged (approximately 40), aged (about 62) and long-lived (roughly 88). Donors of different ages were randomly distributed across sequencing lanes to avoid experimental bias. For two donors (one aged 18 to 29 and one aged 80 or older), the study analyzed two additional independent replicas of 1 million unique cDNA reads from the same blood draw. The research as a whole found: As age increased, observed TCR beta diversity per million T cells dropped in a roughly linear way, and a significant reduction was already evident by age 40. Donor CMV infection status was unknown, potentially confounding age-related changes in expanded clonotypes. Compared with the aged group, the long-lived group had more naive CD4+ T cells, fewer expanded clones and increased TCR diversity, suggesting age selection. Bulk unsorted PBMC profiling prevented conclusive comparison of naive and antigen-experienced compartments. There was a strong correlation between observed TCR beta diversity and the percentage of naive T cells measured by flow cytometry. Estimates of total diversity based on one million sequenced T cells were considered lower bounds and underestimates.

Relative to germline, V is 5 bases shorter and J is 2 bases shorter, with 20 bases between their ends. From the cysteine through the phenylalanine, the CDR3 covers 16 amino acids. The only DNA kept is the CDR3, 48 bases in frame from the first base. The germline V gene (reference sequence) yields DFQATT for CDR1 and SNEGSKA for CDR2. The method behind the library was 5' RACE. A second PCR of about 6 to 11 cycles was performed with a sample-barcoded 5' primer and a J-beta primer mix. Each TCR beta cDNA molecule received a unique molecular identifier from a template-switch 5' adaptor carrying 12 random nucleotides. At least 3 million CDR3-containing paired-end reads were obtained from each sample. The Mint cDNA synthesis kit, primed by a TRBC-specific oligonucleotide, was used to synthesize first-strand cDNA from all RNA. After uracil-DNA glycosylase treatment, a first 18-cycle PCR used universal primers M1SS and BC2_uni_R on all cDNA. The published analysis was carried out like this. Each sample was normalized by randomly selecting 1 million high-quality reads, each carrying a distinct molecular identifier. Instead of being binned into consensus sequences, reads that shared molecular identifiers were thrown out. MiTCR, set to a Q25 quality threshold and the strictest error-elimination algorithm, was used for CDR3 identification, clonotype clustering and error correction. A nonparametric unseen species model with Euler transformation was used to estimate a lower bound on total TCR beta diversity. The public reads were reprocessed in TCRdb via fastp at Q25 and MiXCR, keeping in-frame beta chains. Under each unique CDR3 protein, matching rows form one entry showing the most common genes and DNA. These V and J calls rely on TCRdb rather than the paper's analysis. The sample has approximately 1,700,000 distinct CDR3 sequences on record, around 40% of them singletons. The ten largest clones represent 23% of the sample.

A note on this clonotype: Its antigen is still unknown. Per-base qualities were not stored, and no clone one base away is much larger.

The donors were 40 or so Caucasian individuals from Russia, aged roughly 6 to 100 years, who were systemically healthy. Approximately 10 milliliters of peripheral blood were collected from each donor into EDTA-treated Vacutainer tubes. PBMCs were isolated by Ficoll-Paque density-gradient centrifugation, with at least 7 million obtained per sample. Total RNA, at least 5.5 micrograms per sample, was extracted from PBMCs with Trizol reagent. Naive CD45RAhigh/CD27high T cell percentages were measured by flow cytometry on a PBMC aliquot from every donor. Sequencing used blood. The chain uses TRBV20-1 and TRBJ2-3; the best D guess is TRBD1, with 6 bases matching. This TCR was recovered from a human donor in good health. The DNA sequence is as follows: TGCAGTGCTGGGGGCCAGTCTTGGTACCTCACAGATACGCAGTATTTT. It is translated as CSAGGQSWYLTDTQYF.